The clone carrying this TCR beta chain was observed a single time. Its antigen is as yet unknown. This entry belongs to a study of OX40 agonist ivuxolimab in advanced cancers. Whole-study findings and limits: Low normalized clonal expansion also occurred in some nonresponding patients. CD8+ T cells (on average) carried more expanded clones than CD4+ T cells.

This CDR3 has 16 amino acids. Trimming removed 1 base at V and 6 bases at J, with 17 bases between. Per the germline V gene, CDR1 is KGHSH and CDR2 is LQKENI. Sequencing used immunoSEQ multiplex PCR; TCRdb keeps in-frame clones, though not all of them. Here the sample spans tens of thousands of clones, over 75% being singletons. The gene calls are TRBV18 and TRBJ2-3, with D unclear. The sequences come from CD4+ or CD8+ T cells sorted from blood, collected in a trial of the OX40 agonist ivuxolimab. The clonotype comes from an adult with an advanced solid tumor such as melanoma, head and neck, liver or kidney cancer. CDR3 DNA: TGTGCCAGCTCACCACGTCCCACGAACCCTTTGGATACGCAGTATTTT. It encodes CASSPRPTNPLDTQYF.